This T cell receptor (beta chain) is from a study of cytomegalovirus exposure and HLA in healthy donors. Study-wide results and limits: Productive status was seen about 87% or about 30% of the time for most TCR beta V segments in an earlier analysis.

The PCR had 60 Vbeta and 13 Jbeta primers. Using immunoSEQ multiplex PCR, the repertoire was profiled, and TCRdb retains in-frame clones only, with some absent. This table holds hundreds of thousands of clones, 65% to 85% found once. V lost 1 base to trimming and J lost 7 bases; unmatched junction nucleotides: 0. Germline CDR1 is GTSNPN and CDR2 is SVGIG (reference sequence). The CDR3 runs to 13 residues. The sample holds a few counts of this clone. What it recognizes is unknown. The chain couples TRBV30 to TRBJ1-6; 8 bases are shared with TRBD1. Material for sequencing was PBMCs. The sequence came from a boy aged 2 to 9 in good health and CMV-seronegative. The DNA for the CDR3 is TGTGCCTGGAGTGGACAGGGGAATTCACCCCTCCACTTT. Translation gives CAWSGQGNSPLHF.